This T cell receptor beta chain was captured by sequencing in a study of T cells after yellow fever vaccination. V was pared by 8 bases and J by 9 bases, with 12 bases of the junction left unmatched. CDR3 length: 14 residues. Germline V lookup: CDR1 ENHRY, CDR2 SYGVKD. Study observations and caveats: Contamination of FACS-sorted repertoires by abundant clonotypes from the bulk population could occur. Post-booster samples contained most primary-vaccination clones (approximately 96% CD4, approximately 88% CD8).

Researchers made TCR cDNA using 5'RACE template switching, and this step added a universal primer site and UMIs. TCRdb used MiXCR to reprocess the 5' RACE reads, holding one entry per CDR3 protein. Found here are approximately 250,000 distinct CDR3 sequences, 6.5% to 7.5% of them singletons; the top ten hold approximately 1%. This clonotype has only a few counts. No antigen is known for it. The specimen comprised CD4+ T cells sorted from PBMCs, sampled on the day of the yellow fever booster vaccination. This sequence was found in a man aged 25-45 years who received the YFV17D yellow fever vaccine. J is TRBJ2-1 and V is TRBV10-3; 8 bases are shared with TRBD2. The CDR3 here is CAIGTGGHNGEQFF. The CDR3 DNA is TGTGCCATCGGGACGGGAGGGCACAACGGTGAGCAGTTCTTC.